The sequence of this T cell receptor beta chain was determined in a study of shared clonotypes between healthy human individuals. In the study overall: Each donor had three CD4 naive, three CD4 memory, two CD8 naive and one CD8 memory plate. Study observations and caveats: Relative to memory subsets, naive subsets generally showed larger estimated richness.

About this clone: Its antigen remains unknown.

This CDR3 has 14 amino acids. V lost 5 bases, J lost 7 bases, and 6 bases stayed unmatched. The germline CDR1 and CDR2 sequences are SGHVS and FQNEAQ. The input for sorted-subset replicate PCRs was 150 to 200 ng DNA, around 27,000 T cell genomes. The data were produced by immunoSEQ multiplex PCR, yet TCRdb's version contains in-frame clones alone and is incomplete. This table holds some 2,500,000 clones, approximately 93% found once. CD4+ cells underwent separation, giving CD45RA+ naive and CD45RA-negative memory subsets. The clonotype originates from a man between 18 and 29 years old in good health. Some clones in this sample may be carry-over from other donors' samples. The chain couples TRBV7-8 to TRBJ2-1; TRBD2 aligns across 9 bases. Sequencing input: naive CD4+ T cells from PBMCs. As to subset: CD45RA+ positively selected. The CDR3 region is CASSPGREGNEQFF. For the CDR3, the DNA is TGTGCCAGCAGCCCCGGGCGGGAGGGAAATGAGCAGTTCTTC.